A single sample gave rise to the 18 T cell receptor beta chains below, sequenced in a study of Graves' ophthalmopathy and Graves' hyperthyroidism. RNA transcripts served as template for amplifying TCR beta CDR3 sequences. First-round RT-PCR used HTBI primers; second-round multiplex PCR followed. MiXCR was run by TCRdb on the multiplex PCR reads, yielding one entry per CDR3 protein. The profile shows about 660,000 distinct CDR3 sequences, about two fifths of them singletons. Sequenced sample: peripheral blood. These receptors all stem from an adult man with Graves' ophthalmopathy.

This clonotype came up a few times. The rearrangement uses TRBV2 and TRBJ2-7; no definite D call. The germline CDR1 and CDR2 sequences are SNHLY and FYNNEI. This CDR3 is 11 amino acids long. Between the trimmed V and J ends, which lost 6 bases and 10 bases, there was a span of 13 bases. The DNA for the CDR3 is TGTGCCAGCAGGCAAGAATGGGCCCAGTACTTC. Protein sequence: CASRQEWAQYF.

In the case of this clonotype: With a much larger clone just one base away, this may be a read error. V usage is TRBV2 and J usage is TRBJ1-2; D call uncertain. This CDR3 is built from 11 residues. Per germline, CDR1 SNHLY and CDR2 FYNNEI. The CDR3 nucleotides are TGTGGCAGCAATTTGGACCTTGGGCAGACCTTC. This sequence encodes CGSNLDLGQTF.

This clonotype was seen at least ten times. V usage is TRBV19 and J usage is TRBJ2-6; D not certain. Looked up from germline, CDR1 is LNHDA and CDR2 is SQIVND (reference sequence). The CDR3 spans 17 residues. The V gene lost 1 base and the J gene lost 5 bases, with 15 bases spanning the gap. The CDR3 loop reads CASSIVGYVKRANVLTF. CDR3 bases: TGTGCCAGTAGTATAGTCGGTTACGTTAAAAGGGCCAACGTCCTGACTTTC.

This clonotype appeared many times. This chain connects TRBV15 to TRBJ1-6; 7 bases are a match to TRBD1. Germline assignment: CDR1 LNHNV and CDR2 YYDKDF (reference sequence). This CDR3 is 18 amino acids long. Trimming at V came to 6 bases and at J to 4 bases, leaving 15 bases not matched to a gene. The CDR3 bases are TGTGCCACCAGAGACAGGGCCGTTGCGTTCCCTTATAATTCACCCCTCCACTTT. Residues: CATRDRAVAFPYNSPLHF.

This clonotype has at least ten counts. The CDR3 region has the DNA TGTGCCAGCAGCTTAAACGGAGGGGCGAGCACTGAAGCTTTCTTT. Its translation: CASSLNGGASTEAFF. The rearrangement uses TRBV13 and TRBJ1-1; a weak D match, TRBD1 (5 bases). The V gene's germline CDR1 is PRHDT and CDR2 FYEKMQ (reference sequence). Deletions cut 2 bases from V and 4 bases from J, with 14 bases between. The CDR3 length is 15 residues.

This chain connects TRBV4-2 to TRBJ1-1, with D maybe TRBD1 (5 bases). Between the trimmed V and J ends, which lost 1 base and 5 bases, there was a span of 11 bases. The CDR3 has 14 residues. CDR1 LGHNA and CDR2 YNFKEQ come from the germline V gene. CDR3 loop: CASSQGRGGTEAFF. CDR3 DNA sequence: TGTGCCAGCAGCCAAGGGAGGGGTGGTACTGAAGCTTTCTTT.

Points on this clonotype: The junction does not match germline at one end; this may be a read error. The V call is TRBV10-3, the J call TRBJ1-1; no reliable D call. CDR3 size: 12 residues. Germline assignment: CDR1 ENHRY and CDR2 SYGVKD. The CDR3 reads CASSYSGLEAFF. CDR3 DNA: TGTGCCAGCAGTTACTCCGGGTTAGAAGCTTTCTTT.

This sequence joins TRBV7-3 and TRBJ2-3; 8 bases line up with TRBD2. The CDR3 has 16 amino acids. V trimming: 5 bases; J trimming: 2 bases; junction bases outside the gene matches: 9. Germline-derived CDR1 and CDR2 are SGHTA and FQGTGA. CDR3 bases: TGTGCCAGCAGCCCCCCCGGGGGGGCACTCACAGATACGCAGTATTTT. Its translation: CASSPPGGALTDTQYF.

The chain combines TRBV25-1 with TRBJ2-3; 7 nucleotides match TRBD2. The trim removed 6 bases at V and 6 bases at J, leaving 6 bases unmatched. The length of the CDR3 is 13 residues. CDR1 is MGHDK and CDR2 is SYGVNS in the germline V gene. CDR3 loop: CASSASGGDTQYF. DNA of the CDR3: TGTGCCAGCAGCGCCTCCGGGGGGGATACGCAGTATTTT.

This clonotype was recorded at least ten times. This chain joins TRBV19 and TRBJ2-7, with 11 bases identical to TRBD1. V lost 4 bases, J lost 4 bases, and 3 bases stayed unmatched. The CDR3 covers 14 residues. The germline CDR1 and CDR2 sequences are LNHDA and SQIVND (reference sequence). The DNA for the CDR3 is TGTGCCAGTAGTAACGGACAGGGGGCTTACGAGCAGTACTTC. Residues: CASSNGQGAYEQYF.

This clonotype showed up many times. V is TRBV10-2 and J is TRBJ1-5; 8 bases agree with TRBD1. The CDR3 length is 14 residues. V lost 4 bases, J lost 4 bases, and 3 bases stayed unmatched. Germline lookup yields CDR1 WSHSY and CDR2 SAAADI. CDR3 in amino acids: CASSGRQGNQPQHF. Here the CDR3 DNA reads TGCGCCAGCAGTGGTAGACAGGGGAATCAGCCCCAGCATTTT.

This clonotype appeared a single time. No conserved phenylalanine or tryptophan is present at the end of the CDR3, so a read error is the likely explanation. The DNA is omitted, as the CDR3 cannot be located on it reliably, and the CDR3 follows TCRdb's listing. This chain connects TRBV7-2 to TRBJ1-6. The germline gives CDR1 SGHTA, CDR2 FQGNSA. The CDR3 is made up of 10 amino acids, end residues included. The chain's CDR3 is CASSLAFLPP.

Remarks on this clonotype: The junction does not match germline at one end; this may be a read error. The rearrangement links TRBV6-1 to TRBJ1-6; 9 positions agree with TRBD1. The CDR3 length is 15 residues. Germline V lookup: CDR1 MNHNS, CDR2 SASEGT. The chain's CDR3 is CAGSEEGQGSSPLHF. The CDR3, as DNA: TGTGCCGGCAGTGAAGAAGGACAGGGGAGTTCACCCCTCCACTTT.

This clonotype came up many times. This rearrangement joins TRBV19 to TRBJ1-2, with no clear D. This CDR3 region has 12 residues. V lost 5 bases and J 8 bases, leaving 12 bases between the germline ends. Germline-derived CDR1 and CDR2 are LNHDA and SQIVND (reference sequence). This CDR3 reads CASSFGQSGYTF. CDR3 coding DNA: TGTGCCAGTAGTTTCGGCCAGTCAGGCTACACCTTC. Combining the CDR3 with reference TRBV19 and TRBJ1-2 gives the whole variable domain DGGITQSPKYLFRKEGQNVTLSCEQNLNHDAMYWYRQDPGQGLRLIYYSQIVNDFQKGDIAEGYSVSREKKESFPLTVTSAQKNPTAFYLCASSFGQSGYTFGSGTRLTVV.

CDR3 sequence: CASSLTGRTGEQYF. The CDR3 nucleotides are TGTGCCAGCAGCTTAACAGGGAGAACCGGGGAGCAGTACTTC. The rearrangement joins TRBV7-9 to TRBJ2-7; maybe TRBD1 (6 bases). This CDR3 contains 14 residues. Germline CDR1 and CDR2: SEHNR and FQNEAQ (reference sequence). Trimming cost V 2 bases and J 7 bases, with 15 bases left between them.

On this clonotype itself: No conserved phenylalanine or tryptophan ends this CDR3, so it is likely a read error. V gene TRBV25-1 combines with J gene TRBJ2-5; 13 bases match TRBD2. The CDR3 sequence is 17 residues long. V lost 5 bases, J lost 0 bases, and 6 bases stayed unmatched. Germline CDR1 MGHDK, CDR2 SYGVNS. The CDR3 DNA follows: TGTGCCAGCAGTCGACGGACTAGCGGGAGCTACCAAGAGACCCAGTACCTC. As protein: CASSRRTSGSYQETQYL.

Comment on this clonotype: The conserved final phenylalanine or tryptophan is absent from the CDR3, which likely points to a read error. CDR3 protein: CAAQKGTNEKLFV. The CDR3 DNA is TGTGCCGCTCAGAAGGGAACTAATGAAAAACTGTTTGTT. The chain is built from TRBV24-1 and TRBJ1-4; D gene uncertain. The CDR3 has 13 amino acids. In germline, CDR1 is KGHDR, CDR2 SFDVKD. V lost 12 bases, J lost 1 base, and 11 bases lay in between.

This chain uses TRBV29-1 with TRBJ1-2; TRBD1 matches at 9 bases. The V gene end was trimmed by 3 bases and the J gene end by 8 bases; junction bases not matched to a gene: 7. The germline V gene encodes CDR1 SQVTM and CDR2 ANQGSEA. There are 13 residues in the CDR3. The CDR3 region has the DNA TGCAGCGTTGACTCACAGGGGGCGAAAGGCTACACCTTC. Translated, it gives CSVDSQGAKGYTF.